This entry concerns a single T cell receptor (beta chain). This clonotype was counted only a few times. It has no known antigen specificity. Base quality data are lacking; no much larger clone is found one base away. Systemically healthy Caucasian individuals from Russia, 39 in total and aged roughly 6 to 100 years, were included as donors. Each donor gave approximately 10 milliliters of peripheral blood, collected into EDTA-treated Vacutainer tubes. PBMCs were isolated by Ficoll-Paque density-gradient centrifugation, with at least 6.5 million obtained per sample. Trizol reagent was used to extract total RNA from PBMCs, with at least 5 micrograms per sample. Naive CD45RAhigh/CD27high T cell percentages were measured by flow cytometry on a PBMC aliquot from every donor. Spanning cysteine to phenylalanine, the CDR3 consists of 14 amino acids. Just CDR3 DNA is preserved here, 42 bases in frame from base 1. Deletion took 2 bases off V and 7 bases off J, with a span of 12 bases between the germline ends. Taken from the germline V gene (reference sequence), the CDR1 and CDR2 loops are MNHEY and SMNVEV.

The sample belongs to a study of blood T cells in healthy people across ages (dated by TCRdb to between 2014 and 2017). For the study in its entirety: In model experiments, template switching captured about one uniquely barcoded TCR beta cDNA molecule for every two T cells. The donors were divided into four age groups: young (average 16 years), middle-aged (about 39), aged (approximately 62) and long-lived (more than 75). To avoid experimental bias, donors of different ages were randomly spread across the sequencing lanes. Using the same blood draw, the study looked at two additional independent replicas of 1 million unique cDNA reads for two donors, one aged 18 to 29 and the other aged 80 or older. Using deep sequencing normalized with unique cDNA molecular identifiers, the study measured how TCR beta repertoire diversity changes with age.

The receptor library was made with 5' RACE. Reads for this sample came from an Illumina HiSeq 2500. A second PCR of about 7 to 12 cycles was run with a J-beta primer mix and a sample-barcoded 5' primer. Each TCR beta cDNA molecule received a unique molecular identifier from a template-switch 5' adaptor carrying 12 random nucleotides. Each sample yielded at least 2.5 million CDR3-containing paired-end reads. All of the RNA was converted into first-strand cDNA using the Mint cDNA synthesis kit, with a TRBC-specific oligonucleotide serving as the primer. After uracil-DNA glycosylase treatment, a first 18-cycle PCR used universal primers M1SS and BC2_uni_R on all cDNA. Regarding the original processing steps: For normalization, 1 million high-quality reads, each with a distinct molecular identifier, were randomly selected from each sample. Instead of being binned into consensus sequences, reads that shared molecular identifiers were thrown out. MiTCR, run with a Q25 quality threshold and the strictest error-elimination algorithm, handled CDR3 identification, clonotype clustering and error correction. A nonparametric unseen species model with Euler transformation was used to estimate lower-bound total TCR beta diversity. The public reads were run again by TCRdb, first through fastp at Q25 and then through MiXCR, and only productive beta chains were kept. Under each unique CDR3 protein, matching rows form one entry showing the most common genes and DNA. It is TCRdb's table, rather than the study itself, that gives the V and J calls and clone size. In this sample the table shows 550,000 to 800,000 distinct CDR3 sequences, roughly 30% of which occur a single time. The ten largest clones take up approximately 15% of the sample.

Results the study describes overall, beyond this receptor: The percentage of naive T cells measured by flow cytometry correlated strongly with observed TCR beta diversity. The long-lived group showed more naive CD4+ T cells, fewer expanded clones and increased TCR diversity than the aged group, suggesting age selection. Because the CMV infection status of the donors was unknown, age-related changes in expanded clonotypes may potentially have been confounded. Observed TCR beta diversity per million T cells fell roughly linearly with age, and a significant reduction was already apparent by age around 40. Since profiling was done on bulk unsorted PBMCs, naive and antigen-experienced compartments could not be conclusively compared. Estimates of total diversity from one million sequenced T cells were regarded as lower bounds and underestimates.

Recombination connected TRBV27 to TRBJ1-5, and perhaps TRBD1 as D gene, on 5 matching bases. Sequencing was done on a sample of blood. This receptor was identified in a woman of 80 years or more in good health. Donor details come from another sample of the same person, matched by shared clones. This receptor carries the CDR3 CASSLRVGGQPQHF. The DNA sequence is given as TGTGCCAGCAGTTTACGGGTCGGGGGGCAGCCCCAGCATTTT.